The rows below give T cell receptor beta chains drawn from one sample of a study of shared clonotypes between healthy human individuals. Measured with immunoSEQ multiplex PCR; TCRdb has only the in-frame clones, and not every one. The table lists a few million clones, around 93% of them singletons. The sequenced sample was naive CD4+ T cells from PBMCs. The receptors derive from a man aged 18 to 30 in good health. Some clones in this sample may be carry-over from other donors' samples. CDR3s include the opening cysteine and the closing phenylalanine or tryptophan. A D gene is named only where the DNA matches it firmly. Not every row has a clone size; where given, it reads once, few, many or a size class.

d_call,j_call,clone_size,v_call,cdr3_aa,cdr3_nt
TRBD1,TRBJ1-5,-,TRBV28,CASSFSLGQGHPEIGQPQHF,TGTGCCAGCAGTTTTAGTTTAGGACAGGGGCACCCCGAGATCGGTCAGCCCCAGCATTTT
-,TRBJ2-6,-,TRBV25-1,CASSEYGANVLTF,TGTGCCAGCAGTGAATATGGGGCCAACGTCCTGACTTTC
TRBD1,TRBJ1-2,-,TRBV30,CAWRVRGLYEDGYTF,TGTGCCTGGAGGGTCAGGGGGCTTTATGAGGATGGCTACACCTTC
-,TRBJ1-4,once,TRBV5-5,CASSLRATNEKLFF,TGTGCCAGCAGCTTGCGGGCAACTAATGAAAAACTGTTTTTT
TRBD1,TRBJ2-7,-,TRBV19,CASSIPGQGAREQYF,TGTGCCAGTAGTATACCGGGACAGGGGGCGAGGGAGCAGTACTTC
TRBD2,TRBJ2-3,-,TRBV5-1,CASRRTSVDTDTQYF,TGCGCCAGCAGACGGACTAGCGTAGACACAGATACGCAGTATTTT
-,TRBJ2-1,-,TRBV9,CASSGTTWDEQFF,TGTGCCAGCAGCGGTACAACCTGGGATGAGCAGTTCTTC
TRBD1,TRBJ1-5,-,TRBV28,CASSPPRQGVTGNQPQHF,TGTGCCAGCAGTCCCCCTCGACAGGGGGTGACGGGCAATCAGCCCCAGCATTTT
-,TRBJ1-1,few,TRBV6-5,CASSFRGKNTEAFF,TGTGCCAGCAGTTTCAGGGGAAAGAACACTGAAGCTTTCTTT
TRBD1,TRBJ2-2,-,TRBV18,CASSPLSGQGTGELFF,TGTGCCAGCTCACCACTTTCGGGACAGGGGACCGGGGAGCTGTTTTTT
-,TRBJ1-5,-,TRBV6-6,CASSYTGVPQPQHF,TGTGCCAGCAGTTACACTGGGGTCCCCCAGCCCCAGCATTTT
TRBD1,TRBJ2-1,-,TRBV7-8,CASGTGYSYNEQFF,TGTGCCAGCGGGACAGGGTACTCCTACAATGAGCAGTTCTTC
-,TRBJ2-1,-,TRBV9,CASSPLGQSSYNEQFF,TGTGCCAGCAGCCCTCTGGGCCAGAGCTCCTACAATGAGCAGTTCTTC
-,TRBJ2-3,-,TRBV5-6,CASSLVRELALPHPDTQYF,TGTGCCAGCAGCTTGGTCAGGGAGCTAGCCTTACCCCATCCAGATACGCAGTATTTT
-,TRBJ1-2,once,TRBV28,CASSLLVNGYTF,TGTGCCAGCAGCCTATTGGTCAATGGCTACACCTTC